One and the same sample provided the 19 T cell receptor beta chains below, sequenced in a study of response to subunit inactivated influenza vaccine. From the RT-PCR reads, TCRdb called clonotypes with MiXCR, one entry per CDR3 protein. The sample lists 750,000 to 850,000 distinct CDR3 sequences; around 20% were seen once. The sample consisted of PBMCs from blood, taken roughly 5 days after vaccination. All receptors derive from a man aged 50 to 60 who received an inactivated influenza vaccine.

The chain recombines TRBV28 with TRBJ1-5; a weak D match, TRBD1 (5 bases). V gave up 7 bases and J gave up 3 bases, with 13 bases separating them. Germline V lookup: CDR1 MDHEN, CDR2 SYDVKM. This CDR3 is built from 14 residues. The CDR3 coding sequence is TGTGCCAGCAACCCCTTTGGGACCAATCAGCCCCAGCATTTT. Translated, it gives CASNPFGTNQPQHF.

The genes are TRBV7-6 and TRBJ2-1; D is uncertain. V was trimmed by 0 bases and J by 0 bases, leaving 12 bases between them. CDR3 size: 17 residues. Per the germline V gene, CDR1 is SGHVS and CDR2 is FNYEAQ. The CDR3 loop is CASSLAGLRSSYNEQFF. The CDR3 DNA is TGTGCCAGCAGCTTAGCTGGGCTTCGAAGCTCCTACAATGAGCAGTTCTTC. Drawing the rest from reference TRBV7-6 and TRBJ2-1, the complete variable domain is GAGVSQSPRYKVTKRGQDVALRCDPISGHVSLYWYRQALGQGPEFLTYFNYEAQQDKSGLPNDRFSAERPEGSISTLTIQRTEQRDSAMYRCASSLAGLRSSYNEQFFGPGTRLTVL.

V usage is TRBV7-9 and J usage is TRBJ2-1, with 7 bases aligning to TRBD1. The length of the CDR3 is 14 residues. Trimming took 1 base from V and 8 from J; bases not matched to a gene: 5. Germline loops: CDR1 SEHNR, CDR2 FQNEAQ (reference sequence). The CDR3 DNA reads TGTGCCAGCAGCTTAGTGGAAGGGGGCCATGAGCAGTTCTTC. Translating it yields CASSLVEGGHEQFF. The complete variable domain, with remaining parts taken from reference TRBV7-9 and TRBJ2-1, reads DTGVSQNPRHKITKRGQNVTFRCDPISEHNRLYWYRQTLGQGPEFLTYFQNEAQLEKSRLLSDRFSAERPKGSFSTLEIQRTEQGDSAMYLCASSLVEGGHEQFFGPGTRLTVL.

The CDR3 reads CASSYSWGEDTQYF. The CDR3 DNA reads as TGTGCCAGCAGTTACTCGTGGGGGGAAGATACGCAGTATTTT. The chain employs TRBV6-5 and TRBJ2-3, with a tentative D call TRBD2 (6 bases). Per the germline V gene, CDR1 is MNHEY and CDR2 is SVGAGI. The CDR3 consists of 14 residues. The ends were cut back, 0 bases at V and 5 bases at J, with 9 bases in the middle.

This chain uses TRBV5-1 with TRBJ2-1; 15 bases line up with TRBD2. The CDR3 runs 15 residues. Germline V gene sequence: CDR1 SGHRS, CDR2 YFSETQ. J was trimmed by 9 bases and V by 4 bases; bases with no gene match: 5. CDR3 loop: CASSPGLAGGREQFF. The CDR3 DNA sequence: TGCGCCAGCAGCCCGGGACTAGCGGGAGGCCGTGAGCAGTTCTTC. Looking up the rest from reference TRBV5-1 and TRBJ2-1 gives the full variable domain: KAGVTQTPRYLIKTRGQQVTLSCSPISGHRSVSWYQQTPGQGLQFLFEYFSETQRNKGNFPGRFSGRQFSNSRSEMNVSTLELGDSALYLCASSPGLAGGREQFFGPGTRLTVL.

This clonotype was counted between two and nine times. The chain recombines TRBV7-2 with TRBJ2-7; TRBD1 might be the D (6 bases). Germline V gene data show CDR1 as SGHTA and CDR2 as FQGNSA. The germline V and J ends were trimmed by 5 bases and 3 bases, with 17 bases remaining between them. The CDR3 totals 15 residues. The CDR3 loop reads CASSPRRTADYEQYF. The CDR3 DNA reads as TGTGCCAGCAGCCCACGTCGGACAGCCGACTACGAGCAGTACTTC.

This chain joins TRBV15 and TRBJ2-1, with D maybe TRBD1 (5 bases). V was clipped by 4 bases and J by 7 bases, with 8 bases between them. CDR1 and CDR2 (germline): LNHNV, YYDKDF (reference sequence). This CDR3 has 12 amino acids. CDR3 in DNA: TGTGCCACCAGCAACGCAGGGAATGAGCAGTTCTTC. Residues: CATSNAGNEQFF.

This chain connects TRBV5-1 to TRBJ2-5; D is possibly TRBD2 (5 bases). Germline values: CDR1 SGHRS, CDR2 YFSETQ. This CDR3 contains 14 residues. The V and J ends lost 5 bases and 2 bases respectively, with 13 bases between them. CDR3 residues: CASRGAELQETQYF. Here the CDR3 DNA reads TGCGCCAGCAGGGGAGCGGAGCTACAAGAGACCCAGTACTTC.

This clonotype has just one count. The rearrangement links TRBV10-3 to TRBJ2-1; no reliable D call. Looked up from germline, CDR1 is ENHRY and CDR2 is SYGVKD. V was clipped by 2 bases and J by 4 bases, with 12 bases between them. CDR3 length: 15 residues. The CDR3 nucleotides read TGTGCCATCAGTGAGCTGGCGCAGATTTACAATGAGCAGTTCTTC. It translates to CAISELAQIYNEQFF.

In this sample, this clonotype turned up a few times. This sequence joins TRBV7-3 and TRBJ2-1; D unclear. CDR1 and CDR2 from the germline V gene are SGHTA and FQGTGA. This CDR3 has 12 residues. V gave up 2 bases and J gave up 5 bases, with 4 bases separating them. CDR3 coding DNA: TGTGCCAGCAGCTTACAGGACAATGAGCAGTTCTTC. Translation: CASSLQDNEQFF.

This rearrangement joins TRBV3-1 to TRBJ1-1; 7 bases match TRBD1. The CDR3 is made up of 14 amino acids. Trimming at V came to 7 bases and at J to 5 bases, leaving 10 bases not matched to a gene. The germline gives CDR1 LGHDT, CDR2 YNNKEL (reference sequence). CDR3 in DNA: TGTGCCAGCACCCTAACAGGGGCGGGGACTGAAGCTTTCTTT. It codes for CASTLTGAGTEAFF.

There are a few counts of this clonotype. The chain combines TRBV20-1 with TRBJ2-3, with D tentatively TRBD1 or TRBD2 (5 bases each). Per the germline V gene, CDR1 is DFQATT and CDR2 is SNEGSKA (reference sequence). CDR3 length equals 12 residues. The V end lost 5 bases, the J end lost 3 bases, and 9 bases lay between the germline ends. Written as DNA, the CDR3 is TGCAGTGCTTGGGGGTCAACAGATACGCAGTATTTT. Encoded protein: CSAWGSTDTQYF.

This clonotype was detected a few times. The chain couples TRBV6-1 to TRBJ2-7; D may be TRBD1 (5 bases). The V and J ends lost 4 bases and 3 bases respectively, with 13 bases between them. The CDR3 covers 14 residues. CDR1 and CDR2 from the germline V gene are MNHNS and SASEGT. CDR3 sequence: CASSGTPTFYEQYF. The CDR3 DNA is TGTGCCAGCAGTGGGACACCAACATTCTACGAGCAGTACTTC.

V and J are TRBV7-8 and TRBJ1-5, with TRBD1 identical over 7 bases. Unmatched junction bases numbered 5, after V lost 5 bases and J lost 1 base. Germline values: CDR1 SGHVS, CDR2 FQNEAQ. This CDR3 has 15 amino acids. The CDR3 region is CASSRIQGSNQPQHF. CDR3 sequence (DNA): TGTGCCAGCAGCAGAATACAGGGGAGCAATCAGCCCCAGCATTTT. Drawing the rest from reference TRBV7-8 and TRBJ1-5, the complete variable domain is GAGVSQSPRYKVAKRGQDVALRCDPISGHVSLFWYQQALGQGPEFLTYFQNEAQLDKSGLPSDRFFAERPEGSVSTLKIQRTQQEDSAVYLCASSRIQGSNQPQHFGDGTRLSIL.

This clonotype was recorded many times. The rearrangement uses TRBV12-3 or TRBV12-4 and TRBJ2-3, with D maybe TRBD1 (5 bases). The CDR3 length is 16 residues. V lost 1 base to trimming and J lost 2 bases, with 13 bases between them. The CDR3 DNA sequence: TGTGCCAGCAGTTTAGTATCAGGGTGGTACACAGATACGCAGTATTTT. Protein sequence: CASSLVSGWYTDTQYF.

This clonotype came up a few times. The chain links TRBV6-5 to TRBJ2-1; TRBD2 matches at 8 bases. There are 13 residues in the CDR3. V lost 2 bases and J lost 12; bases outside the gene matches: 6. Germline values: CDR1 MNHEY, CDR2 SVGAGI. The CDR3, as DNA: TGTGCCAGCAGTTACACCGCGGGAGGTTCGCAGTTCTTC. Protein sequence: CASSYTAGGSQFF.

This clonotype occurred a few times. The gene calls are TRBV18 and TRBJ2-2, with D possibly matching TRBD1 (5 bases). Germline lookup yields CDR1 KGHSH and CDR2 LQKENI. The CDR3 runs 16 residues. Trimming removed 2 bases at V and 6 bases at J, with 16 bases between. Here the CDR3 reads CASSPGHGLRPGELFF. CDR3 in DNA: TGTGCCAGCTCACCAGGACACGGCCTGCGACCCGGGGAGCTGTTTTTT.

The chain combines TRBV10-3 with TRBJ2-3, with D possibly TRBD2 on 6 matching bases. Germline CDR1 ENHRY, CDR2 SYGVKD. The CDR3 has 13 amino acids. V dropped 6 bases and J dropped 3 bases, with 10 bases sitting between them. CDR3 residues: CAIRIGGTDTQYF. The CDR3 DNA reads as TGTGCCATCAGAATCGGGGGAACAGATACGCAGTATTTT.

This clonotype was seen more than once but under ten times. The rearrangement links TRBV11-2 to TRBJ2-7; 7 bases map to TRBD1. The V gene end was trimmed by 5 bases and the J gene end by 3 bases; junction bases not matched to a gene: 7. CDR3 length: 14 residues. Germline CDR1 is SGHAT and CDR2 is FQNNGV. This chain's CDR3 is CASSKTQGDYEQYF. CDR3 sequence (DNA): TGTGCCAGCAGCAAAACCCAGGGGGACTACGAGCAGTACTTC.